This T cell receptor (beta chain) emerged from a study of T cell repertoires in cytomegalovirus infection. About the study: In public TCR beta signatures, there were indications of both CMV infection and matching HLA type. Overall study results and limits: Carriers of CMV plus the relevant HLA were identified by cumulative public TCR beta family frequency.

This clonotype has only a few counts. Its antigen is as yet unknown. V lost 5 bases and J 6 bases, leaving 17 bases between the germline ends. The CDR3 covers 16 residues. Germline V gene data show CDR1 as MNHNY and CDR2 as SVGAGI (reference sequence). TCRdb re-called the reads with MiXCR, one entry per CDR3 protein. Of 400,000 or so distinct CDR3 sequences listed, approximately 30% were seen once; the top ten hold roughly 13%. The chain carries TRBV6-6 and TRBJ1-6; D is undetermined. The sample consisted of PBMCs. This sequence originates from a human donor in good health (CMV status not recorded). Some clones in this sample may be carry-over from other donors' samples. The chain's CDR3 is CASSGGRTAINSPLHF. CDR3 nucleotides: TGTGCCAGCAGTGGAGGCCGTACCGCGATTAATTCACCCCTCCACTTT.